Listed below are T cell receptor beta chains from one sample, sequenced in a study of shared clonotypes between healthy human individuals. Libraries were prepared by immunoSEQ multiplex PCR; TCRdb keeps only in-frame clonotypes and omits some of them. Found here are hundreds of thousands of clones, around 96% of them singletons; the top ten hold 0.11%. Material for sequencing was naive CD8+ T cells sorted from blood. Receptors were obtained from a woman aged 25 to 45 in good health. Both conserved end residues are part of each CDR3. The D gene is left open where the match is weak. A row's size may be missing; if present it is once, few, many or a size class.

v_call	clone_size	j_call	d_call	cdr3_aa	cdr3_nt
TRBV10-2	.	TRBJ1-2	.	CASSAGSSGGYTF	TGCGCCAGCAGTGCGGGCAGCTCGGGGGGCTACACCTTC
TRBV28	.	TRBJ2-7	TRBD2	CASSQSGNPFEQYF	TGTGCCAGCAGTCAAAGCGGGAATCCGTTCGAGCAGTACTTC
TRBV5-6	.	TRBJ2-7	.	CASSYGTSYEQYF	TGTGCCAGCAGCTACGGGACTTCATACGAGCAGTACTTC
TRBV28	.	TRBJ2-7	.	CASSLMVRGNYEQYF	TGTGCCAGCAGTTTAATGGTCCGGGGGAACTACGAGCAGTACTTC
TRBV7-9	.	TRBJ2-5	.	CASSLGPSVGPEQYF	TGTGCCAGCAGCTTAGGCCCTAGCGTGGGGCCTGAGCAGTACTTC
TRBV18	.	TRBJ2-7	.	CASSPTTYEQYF	TGTGCCAGCTCACCAACAACCTACGAGCAGTACTTC
TRBV19	.	TRBJ1-1	TRBD1	CASSITGGATEAFF	TGTGCCAGTAGTATTACAGGGGGCGCCACTGAAGCTTTCTTT
TRBV29-1	.	TRBJ1-1	TRBD1	CSATTGVFKNTEAFF	TGCAGCGCCACGACAGGGGTTTTCAAGAACACTGAAGCTTTCTTT
TRBV6-5	.	TRBJ1-1	TRBD1	CASSTTGENTEAFF	TGTGCCAGCAGTACGACAGGGGAGAACACTGAAGCTTTCTTT
TRBV29-1	.	TRBJ2-7	.	CSVVLGFSYEQYF	TGCAGCGTTGTGCTGGGATTCTCCTACGAGCAGTACTTC
TRBV5-4	.	TRBJ2-1	TRBD2	CASSPPGLAGGSLYNEQFF	TGTGCCAGCAGCCCCCCGGGACTAGCGGGAGGTTCCCTCTACAATGAGCAGTTCTTC
TRBV6-5	.	TRBJ2-7	TRBD1	CASSYSWGQTFYEQYF	TGTGCCAGCAGTTACTCGTGGGGACAGACTTTTTACGAGCAGTACTTC
TRBV4-2	.	TRBJ1-1	TRBD1	CASSQDRPDRGLDYTEAFF	TGTGCCAGCAGCCAAGATAGGCCGGACAGGGGGCTTGATTACACTGAAGCTTTCTTT
TRBV7-9	.	TRBJ1-2	TRBD1	CASSSPRDRGDYGYTF	TGTGCCAGCAGCTCTCCGCGAGACAGGGGAGACTATGGCTACACCTTC
TRBV19	once	TRBJ1-2	.	CASSATDRIYGYTF	TGTGCCAGTAGTGCGACGGATAGAATCTATGGCTACACCTTC
TRBV7-9	.	TRBJ2-7	.	CASSLAFPPDSYEQYF	TGTGCCAGCAGCTTAGCGTTTCCCCCCGACTCCTACGAGCAGTACTTC
TRBV4-1	.	TRBJ2-7	.	CASSQEIGVRVVYEQYF	TGCGCCAGCAGCCAAGAAATAGGGGTCAGGGTGGTTTACGAGCAGTACTTC
TRBV7-6	.	TRBJ1-3	.	CASSSLGGRGNTIYF	TGTGCCAGCAGCTCCCTGGGAGGGCGCGGAAACACCATATATTTT
TRBV4-1	.	TRBJ2-3	.	CASSQGLSDTQYF	TGCGCCAGCAGCCAAGGTCTTTCAGATACGCAGTATTTT
TRBV2	.	TRBJ2-7	TRBD2	CASSEDLAGGSYEQYF	TGTGCCAGCAGTGAGGATCTAGCGGGAGGTTCCTACGAGCAGTACTTC
TRBV11-2	.	TRBJ1-2	.	CASSLGFGYTF	TGTGCCAGCAGCTTAGGTTTTGGCTACACCTTC
TRBV28	once	TRBJ2-3	.	CASTDFRDDRTDTQYF	TGTGCCAGCACAGACTTCCGGGATGACCGCACAGATACGCAGTATTTT
TRBV5-1	.	TRBJ2-7	.	CASSFEVVPALYEQYF	TGCGCCAGCAGCTTTGAGGTGGTTCCCGCTCTATACGAGCAGTACTTC
TRBV7-9	.	TRBJ1-1	TRBD1	CASSPTGLPGEAFF	TGTGCCAGCAGCCCGACAGGGCTGCCGGGAGAAGCTTTCTTT
TRBV6-4	.	TRBJ2-5	.	CASSDSGTSETQYF	TGTGCCAGCAGTGACTCGGGGACAAGTGAGACCCAGTACTTC
TRBV28	.	TRBJ2-7	TRBD2	CASSPNSGSITYERYF	TGTGCCAGCAGTCCAAATAGCGGGAGCATAACCTACGAGCGGTACTTC
TRBV7-9	.	TRBJ2-3	TRBD2	CASSSRTSGLTDTQYF	TGTGCCAGCAGCTCGAGGACTAGCGGGCTCACAGATACGCAGTATTTT
TRBV29-1	.	TRBJ2-7	TRBD1	CSVEEAAETGPYEQYF	TGCAGCGTTGAAGAGGCGGCGGAGACAGGGCCCTACGAGCAGTACTTC
TRBV5-6	.	TRBJ2-7	.	CASSWAGNEQYF	TGTGCCAGCAGCTGGGCAGGGAACGAGCAGTACTTC
TRBV14	.	TRBJ1-5	.	CASSQGDPIQWPQHF	TGTGCCAGCAGCCAAGGAGATCCTATCCAATGGCCCCAGCATTTT
TRBV7-9	once	TRBJ2-5	.	CASSRDIEETQYF	TGTGCCAGCAGCCGGGACATAGAAGAGACCCAGTACTTC
TRBV6-4	.	TRBJ2-1	TRBD2	CASNGLAQYNEQFF	TGTGCCAGCAATGGACTAGCGCAATACAATGAGCAGTTCTTC
TRBV5-6	.	TRBJ1-1	.	CASSPLGGRGTEAFF	TGTGCCAGCAGCCCGCTGGGGGGCAGGGGCACTGAAGCTTTCTTT
TRBV28	.	TRBJ1-1	.	CASSFGGIEAFF	TGTGCCAGCAGTTTCGGAGGAATTGAAGCTTTCTTT
TRBV27	once	TRBJ2-7	.	CASRQQVSYEQYF	TGTGCCAGCCGCCAACAGGTCTCCTACGAGCAGTACTTC
TRBV27	.	TRBJ2-7	TRBD2	CASSLQGGSSYEQYF	TGTGCCAGCAGTTTACAAGGCGGGAGCTCCTACGAGCAGTACTTC
TRBV27	.	TRBJ2-3	.	CASRAGTATLDTQYF	TGTGCCAGCAGGGCCGGGACCGCTACCCTGGATACGCAGTATTTT